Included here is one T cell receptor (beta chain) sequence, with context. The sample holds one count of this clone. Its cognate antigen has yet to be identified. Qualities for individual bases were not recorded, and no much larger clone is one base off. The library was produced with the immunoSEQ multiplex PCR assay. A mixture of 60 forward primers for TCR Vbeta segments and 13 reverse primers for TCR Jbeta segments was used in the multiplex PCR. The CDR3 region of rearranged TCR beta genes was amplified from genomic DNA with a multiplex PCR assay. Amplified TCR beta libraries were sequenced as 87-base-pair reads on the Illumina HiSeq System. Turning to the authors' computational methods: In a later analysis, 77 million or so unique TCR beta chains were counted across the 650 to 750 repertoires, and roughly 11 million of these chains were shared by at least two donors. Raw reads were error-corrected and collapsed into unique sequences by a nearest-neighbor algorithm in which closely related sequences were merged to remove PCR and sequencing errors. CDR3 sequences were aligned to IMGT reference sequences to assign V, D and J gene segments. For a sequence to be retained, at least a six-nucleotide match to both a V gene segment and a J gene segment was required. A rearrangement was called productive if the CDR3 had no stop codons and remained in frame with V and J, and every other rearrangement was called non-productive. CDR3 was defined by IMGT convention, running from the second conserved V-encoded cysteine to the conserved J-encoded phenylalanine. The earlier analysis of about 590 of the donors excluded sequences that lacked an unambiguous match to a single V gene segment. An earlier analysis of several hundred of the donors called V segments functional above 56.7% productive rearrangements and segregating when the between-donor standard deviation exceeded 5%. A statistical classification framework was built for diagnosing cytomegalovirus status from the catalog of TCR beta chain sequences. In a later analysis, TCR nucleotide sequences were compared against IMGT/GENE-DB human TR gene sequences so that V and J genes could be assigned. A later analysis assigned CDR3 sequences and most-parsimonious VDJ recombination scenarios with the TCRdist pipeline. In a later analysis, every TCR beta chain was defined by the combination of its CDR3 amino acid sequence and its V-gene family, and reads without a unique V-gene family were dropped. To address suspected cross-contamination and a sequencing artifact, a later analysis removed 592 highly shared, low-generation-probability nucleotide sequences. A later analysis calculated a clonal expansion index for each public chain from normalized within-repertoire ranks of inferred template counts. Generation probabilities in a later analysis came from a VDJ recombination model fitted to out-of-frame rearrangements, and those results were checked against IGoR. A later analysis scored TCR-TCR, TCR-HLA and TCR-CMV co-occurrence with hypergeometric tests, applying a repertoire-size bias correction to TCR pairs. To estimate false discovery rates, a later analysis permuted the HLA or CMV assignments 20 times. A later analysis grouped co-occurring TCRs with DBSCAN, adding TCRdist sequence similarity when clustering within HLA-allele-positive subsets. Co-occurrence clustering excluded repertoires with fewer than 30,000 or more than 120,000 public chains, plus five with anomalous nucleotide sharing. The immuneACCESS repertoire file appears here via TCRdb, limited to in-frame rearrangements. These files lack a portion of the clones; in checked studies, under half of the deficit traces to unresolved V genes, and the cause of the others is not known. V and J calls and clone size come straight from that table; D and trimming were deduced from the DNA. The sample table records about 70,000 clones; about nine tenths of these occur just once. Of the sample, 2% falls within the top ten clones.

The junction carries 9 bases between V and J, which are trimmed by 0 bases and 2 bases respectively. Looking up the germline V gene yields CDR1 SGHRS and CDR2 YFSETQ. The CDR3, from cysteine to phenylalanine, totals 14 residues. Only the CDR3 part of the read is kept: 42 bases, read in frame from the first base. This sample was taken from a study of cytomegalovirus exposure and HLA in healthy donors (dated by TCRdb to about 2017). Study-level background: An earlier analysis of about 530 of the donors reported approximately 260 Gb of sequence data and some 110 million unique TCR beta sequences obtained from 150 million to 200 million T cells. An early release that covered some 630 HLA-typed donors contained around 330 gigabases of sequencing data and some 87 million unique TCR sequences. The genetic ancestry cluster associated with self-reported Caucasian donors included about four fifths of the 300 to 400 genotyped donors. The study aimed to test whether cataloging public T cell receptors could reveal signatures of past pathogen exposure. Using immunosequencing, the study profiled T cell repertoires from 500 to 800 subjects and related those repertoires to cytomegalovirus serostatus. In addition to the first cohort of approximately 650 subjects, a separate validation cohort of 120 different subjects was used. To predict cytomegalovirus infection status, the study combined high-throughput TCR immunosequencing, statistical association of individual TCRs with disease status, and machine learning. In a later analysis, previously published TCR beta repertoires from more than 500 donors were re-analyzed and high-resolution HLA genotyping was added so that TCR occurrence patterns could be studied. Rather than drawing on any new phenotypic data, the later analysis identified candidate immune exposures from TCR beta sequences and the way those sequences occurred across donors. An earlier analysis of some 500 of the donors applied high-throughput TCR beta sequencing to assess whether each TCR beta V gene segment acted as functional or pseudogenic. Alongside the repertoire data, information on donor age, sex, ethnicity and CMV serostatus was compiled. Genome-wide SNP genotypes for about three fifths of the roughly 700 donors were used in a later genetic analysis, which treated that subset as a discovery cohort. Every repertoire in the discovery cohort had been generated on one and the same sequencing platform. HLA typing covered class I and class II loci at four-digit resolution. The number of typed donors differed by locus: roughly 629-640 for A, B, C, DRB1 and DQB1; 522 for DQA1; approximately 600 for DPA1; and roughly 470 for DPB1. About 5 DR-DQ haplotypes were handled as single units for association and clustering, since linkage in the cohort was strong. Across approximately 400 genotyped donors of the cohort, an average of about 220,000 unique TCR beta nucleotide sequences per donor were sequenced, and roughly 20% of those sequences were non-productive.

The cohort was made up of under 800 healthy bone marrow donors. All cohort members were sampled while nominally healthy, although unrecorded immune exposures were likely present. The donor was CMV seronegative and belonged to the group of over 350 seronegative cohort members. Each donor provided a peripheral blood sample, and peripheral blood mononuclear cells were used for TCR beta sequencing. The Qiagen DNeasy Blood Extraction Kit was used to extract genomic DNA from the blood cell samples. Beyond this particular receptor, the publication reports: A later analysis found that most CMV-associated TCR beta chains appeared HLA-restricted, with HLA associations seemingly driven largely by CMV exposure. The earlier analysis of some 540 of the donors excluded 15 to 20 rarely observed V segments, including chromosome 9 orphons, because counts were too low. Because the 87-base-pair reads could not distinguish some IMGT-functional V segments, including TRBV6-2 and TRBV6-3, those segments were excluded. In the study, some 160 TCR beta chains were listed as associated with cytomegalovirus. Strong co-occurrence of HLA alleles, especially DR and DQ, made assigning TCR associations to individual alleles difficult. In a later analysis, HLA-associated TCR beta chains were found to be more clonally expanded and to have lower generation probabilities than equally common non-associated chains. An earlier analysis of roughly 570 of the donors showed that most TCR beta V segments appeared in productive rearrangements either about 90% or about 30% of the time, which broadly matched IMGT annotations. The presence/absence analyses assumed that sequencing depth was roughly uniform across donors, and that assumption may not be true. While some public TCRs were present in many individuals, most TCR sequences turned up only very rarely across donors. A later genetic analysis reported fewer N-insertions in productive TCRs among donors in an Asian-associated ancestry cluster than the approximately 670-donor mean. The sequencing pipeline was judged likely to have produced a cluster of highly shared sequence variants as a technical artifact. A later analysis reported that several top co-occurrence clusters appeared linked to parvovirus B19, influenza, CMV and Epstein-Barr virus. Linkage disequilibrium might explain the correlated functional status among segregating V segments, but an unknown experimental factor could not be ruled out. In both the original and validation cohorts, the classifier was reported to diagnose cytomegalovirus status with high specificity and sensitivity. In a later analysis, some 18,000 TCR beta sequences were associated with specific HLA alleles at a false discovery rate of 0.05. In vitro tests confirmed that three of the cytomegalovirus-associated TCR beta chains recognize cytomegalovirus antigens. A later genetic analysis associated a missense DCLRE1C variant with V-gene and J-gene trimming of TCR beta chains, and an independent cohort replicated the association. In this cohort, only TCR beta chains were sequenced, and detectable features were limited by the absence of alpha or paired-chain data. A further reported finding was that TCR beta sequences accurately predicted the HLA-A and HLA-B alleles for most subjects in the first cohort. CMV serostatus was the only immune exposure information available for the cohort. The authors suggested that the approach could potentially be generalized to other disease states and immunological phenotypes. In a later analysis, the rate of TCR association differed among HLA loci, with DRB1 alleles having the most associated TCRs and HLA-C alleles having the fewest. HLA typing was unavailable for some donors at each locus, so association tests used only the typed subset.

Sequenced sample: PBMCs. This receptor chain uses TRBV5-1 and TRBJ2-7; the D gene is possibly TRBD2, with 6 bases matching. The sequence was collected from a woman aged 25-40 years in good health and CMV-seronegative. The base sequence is TGCGCCAGCAGCTTGGGGGAGGACGCCTACGAGCAGTACTTC. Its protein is CASSLGEDAYEQYF. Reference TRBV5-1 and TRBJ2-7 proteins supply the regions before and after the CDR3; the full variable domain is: KAGVTQTPRYLIKTRGQQVTLSCSPISGHRSVSWYQQTPGQGLQFLFEYFSETQRNKGNFPGRFSGRQFSNSRSEMNVSTLELGDSALYLCASSLGEDAYEQYFGPGTRLTVT.